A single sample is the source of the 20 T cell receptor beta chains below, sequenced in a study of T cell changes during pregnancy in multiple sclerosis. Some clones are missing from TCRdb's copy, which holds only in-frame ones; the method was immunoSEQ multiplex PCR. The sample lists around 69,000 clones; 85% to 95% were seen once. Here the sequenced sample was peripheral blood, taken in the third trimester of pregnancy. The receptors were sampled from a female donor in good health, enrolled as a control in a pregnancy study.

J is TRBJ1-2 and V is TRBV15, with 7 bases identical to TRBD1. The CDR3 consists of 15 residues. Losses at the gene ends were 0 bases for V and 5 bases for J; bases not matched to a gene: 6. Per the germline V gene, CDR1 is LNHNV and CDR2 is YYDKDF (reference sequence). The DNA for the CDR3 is TGTGCCACCAGCAGAGATAAGGGGACAGTATATGGCTACACCTTC. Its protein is CATSRDKGTVYGYTF.

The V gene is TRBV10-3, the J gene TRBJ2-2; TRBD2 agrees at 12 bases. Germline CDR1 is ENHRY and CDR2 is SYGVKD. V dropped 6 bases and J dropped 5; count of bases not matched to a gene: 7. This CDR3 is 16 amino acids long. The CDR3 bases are TGTGCCATCAGAAATACTAGCGGGAGGACTACCGGGGAGCTGTTTTTT. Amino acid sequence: CAIRNTSGRTTGELFF.

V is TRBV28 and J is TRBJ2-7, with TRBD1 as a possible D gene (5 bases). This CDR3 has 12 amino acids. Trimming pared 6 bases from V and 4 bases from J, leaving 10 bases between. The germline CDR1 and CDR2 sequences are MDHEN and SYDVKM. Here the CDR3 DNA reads TGTGCCAGCAGCGCCACAGGATACGAGCAGTACTTC. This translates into CASSATGYEQYF.

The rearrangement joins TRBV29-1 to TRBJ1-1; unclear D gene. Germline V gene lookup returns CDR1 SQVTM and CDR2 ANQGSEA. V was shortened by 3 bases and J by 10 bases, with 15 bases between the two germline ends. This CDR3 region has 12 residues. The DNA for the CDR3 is TGCAGCGTTGATCGAGGGAGTATAGGAGCTTTCTTT. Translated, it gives CSVDRGSIGAFF.

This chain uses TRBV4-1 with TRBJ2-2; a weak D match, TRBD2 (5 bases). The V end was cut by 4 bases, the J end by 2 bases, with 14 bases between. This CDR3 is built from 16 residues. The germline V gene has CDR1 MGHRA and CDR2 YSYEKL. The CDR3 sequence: CASSLLAAANTGELFF. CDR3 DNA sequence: TGCGCCAGCAGCCTCCTAGCCGCCGCTAACACCGGGGAGCTGTTTTTT.

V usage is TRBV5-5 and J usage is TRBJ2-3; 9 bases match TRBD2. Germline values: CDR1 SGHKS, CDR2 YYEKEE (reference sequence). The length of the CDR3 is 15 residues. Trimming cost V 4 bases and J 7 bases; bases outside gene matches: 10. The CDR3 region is CASSPPGTSRNTQYF. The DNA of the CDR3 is TGTGCCAGCAGCCCACCGGGGACTAGCAGAAATACGCAGTATTTT.

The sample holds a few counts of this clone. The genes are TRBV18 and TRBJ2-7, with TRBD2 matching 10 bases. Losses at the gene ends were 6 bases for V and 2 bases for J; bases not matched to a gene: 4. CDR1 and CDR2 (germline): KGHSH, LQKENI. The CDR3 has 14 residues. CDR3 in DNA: TGTGCCAGCTCCTCAAGCGGGGGGGCCTACGAGCAGTACTTC. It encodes CASSSSGGAYEQYF.

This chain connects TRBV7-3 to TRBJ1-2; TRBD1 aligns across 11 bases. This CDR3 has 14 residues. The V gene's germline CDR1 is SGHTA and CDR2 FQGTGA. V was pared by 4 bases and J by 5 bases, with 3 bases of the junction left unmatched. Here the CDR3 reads CASSSRDRGYGYTF. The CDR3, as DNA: TGTGCCAGCAGCTCCCGGGACAGGGGGTATGGCTACACCTTC.

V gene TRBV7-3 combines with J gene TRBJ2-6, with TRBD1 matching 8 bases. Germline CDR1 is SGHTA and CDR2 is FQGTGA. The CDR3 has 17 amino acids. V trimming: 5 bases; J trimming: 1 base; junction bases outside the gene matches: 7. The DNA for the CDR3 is TGTGCCAGCAGCCGACGGCAGGGGGCGTCTGGGGCCAACGTCCTGACTTTC. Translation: CASSRRQGASGANVLTF. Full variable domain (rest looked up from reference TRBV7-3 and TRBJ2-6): GAGVSQTPSNKVTEKGKYVELRCDPISGHTALYWYRQSLGQGPEFLIYFQGTGAADDSGLPNDRFFAVRPEGSVSTLKIQRTERGDSAVYLCASSRRQGASGANVLTFGAGSRLTVL.

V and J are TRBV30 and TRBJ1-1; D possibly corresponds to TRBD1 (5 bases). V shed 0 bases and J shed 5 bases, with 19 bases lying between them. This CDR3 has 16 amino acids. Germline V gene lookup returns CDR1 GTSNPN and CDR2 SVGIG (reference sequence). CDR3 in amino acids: CAWSVRYGLGATEAFF. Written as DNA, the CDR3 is TGTGCCTGGAGTGTACGATATGGCCTTGGGGCTACTGAAGCTTTCTTT.

In DNA, the CDR3 is TGCGCCAGCACCCACGCCTGGTTGGGGCGCAATGAGCAGTTCTTC. It codes for CASTHAWLGRNEQFF. This chain joins TRBV4-3 and TRBJ2-1; the D gene is possibly TRBD1 (5 bases). Germline V gene lookup returns CDR1 LGHNA and CDR2 YSLEER. Trimming removed 7 bases at V and 6 bases at J, with 19 bases between. This CDR3 is built from 15 residues.

CDR3 sequence (DNA): TGTGCCAGCCGGGACAGGGGTTCCTACGAGCAGTACTTC. This translates into CASRDRGSYEQYF. The V and J genes are TRBV19 and TRBJ2-7; 10 bases are a match to TRBD1. CDR3 length: 13 residues. J gave up 1 base and V 9 bases, and 3 bases lay outside the gene matches. The germline CDR1 and CDR2 sequences are LNHDA and SQIVND (reference sequence).

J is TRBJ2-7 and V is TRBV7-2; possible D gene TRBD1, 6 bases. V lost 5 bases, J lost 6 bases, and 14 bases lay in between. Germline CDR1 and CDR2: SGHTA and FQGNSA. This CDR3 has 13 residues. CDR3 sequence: CASSGTGSTEQYF. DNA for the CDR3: TGTGCCAGCAGCGGAACAGGGAGCACCGAGCAGTACTTC.

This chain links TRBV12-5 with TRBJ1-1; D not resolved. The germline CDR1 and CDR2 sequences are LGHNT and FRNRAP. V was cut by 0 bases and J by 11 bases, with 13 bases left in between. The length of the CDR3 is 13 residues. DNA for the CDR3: TGTGCTAGTGGTTTGGTACTCGAGGGTGTGGCTTTCTTT. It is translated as CASGLVLEGVAFF.

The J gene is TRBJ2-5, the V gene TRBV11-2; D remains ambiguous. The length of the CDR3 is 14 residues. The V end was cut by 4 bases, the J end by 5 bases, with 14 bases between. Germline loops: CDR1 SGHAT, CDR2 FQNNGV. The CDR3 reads CASSSQTFMETQYF. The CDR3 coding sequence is TGTGCCAGCAGCTCGCAGACTTTTATGGAGACCCAGTACTTC. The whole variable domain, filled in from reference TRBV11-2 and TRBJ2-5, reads EAGVAQSPRYKIIEKRQSVAFWCNPISGHATLYWYQQILGQGPKLLIQFQNNGVVDDSQLPKDRFSAERLKGVDSTLKIQPAKLEDSAVYLCASSSQTFMETQYFGPGTRLLVL.

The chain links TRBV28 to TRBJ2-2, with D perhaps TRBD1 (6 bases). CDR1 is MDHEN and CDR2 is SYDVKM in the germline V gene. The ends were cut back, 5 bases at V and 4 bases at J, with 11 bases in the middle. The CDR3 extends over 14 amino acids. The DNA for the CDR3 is TGTGCCAGCAGTCCCGGACAGTTCACCGGGGAGCTGTTTTTT. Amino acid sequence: CASSPGQFTGELFF.

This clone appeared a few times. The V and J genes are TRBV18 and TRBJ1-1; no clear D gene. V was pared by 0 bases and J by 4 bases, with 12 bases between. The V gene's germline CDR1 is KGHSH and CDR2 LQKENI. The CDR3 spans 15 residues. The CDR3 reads CASSPPTGVSTEAFF. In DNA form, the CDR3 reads TGTGCCAGCTCACCACCAACGGGAGTAAGCACTGAAGCTTTCTTT.

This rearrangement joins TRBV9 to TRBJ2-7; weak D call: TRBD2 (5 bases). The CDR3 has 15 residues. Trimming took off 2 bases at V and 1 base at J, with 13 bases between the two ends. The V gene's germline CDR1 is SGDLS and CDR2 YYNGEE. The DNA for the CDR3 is TGTGCCAGCAGCGTTTCACCACTAGGATCCTACGAGCAGTACTTC. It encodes CASSVSPLGSYEQYF.

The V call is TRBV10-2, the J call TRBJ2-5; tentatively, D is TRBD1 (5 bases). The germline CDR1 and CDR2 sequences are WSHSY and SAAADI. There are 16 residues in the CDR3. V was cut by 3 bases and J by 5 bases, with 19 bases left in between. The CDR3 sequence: CASSDLMVTAGETQYF. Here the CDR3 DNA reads TGCGCCAGCAGTGATTTGATGGTAACCGCAGGGGAGACCCAGTACTTC.

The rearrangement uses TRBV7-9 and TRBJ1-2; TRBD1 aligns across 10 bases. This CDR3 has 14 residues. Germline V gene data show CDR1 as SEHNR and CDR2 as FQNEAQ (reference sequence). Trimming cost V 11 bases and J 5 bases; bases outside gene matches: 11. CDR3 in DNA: TGTGCCTCCTCTCGGGACAGGGGTTGGTATGGCTACACCTTC. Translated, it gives CASSRDRGWYGYTF.